This is a list of T cell receptor beta chains from one sample in a study of cytomegalovirus exposure and HLA in healthy donors. Sequenced by immunoSEQ multiplex PCR; TCRdb stores in-frame clones only, minus some. In the table there are 150,000 to 200,000 clones, about three quarters of which are singletons. The source material was PBMCs. These receptors all stem from a man in his forties in good health and CMV-seropositive. Both conserved end residues are part of each CDR3. Each record gives: clone size, D gene, V gene, J gene, CDR3 protein, CDR3 DNA. A D gene is named only where the DNA matches it firmly. Clone size is shown for a subset of rows, as once, few, many or a class of expanded clone.

-	-	TRBV19	TRBJ2-4	CASRFSAENIQYF	TGTGCCAGTAGGTTTTCGGCGGAGAACATTCAGTACTTC
-	TRBD1	TRBV6-1	TRBJ2-1	CASSGVGRGSSYNEQFF	TGTGCCAGCAGTGGGGTCGGCAGGGGGAGCTCCTACAATGAGCAGTTCTTC
once	-	TRBV9	TRBJ2-3	CASSVAGGSIPDTQYF	TGTGCCAGCAGCGTAGCTGGTGGGAGTATCCCAGATACGCAGTATTTT
-	-	TRBV6-1	TRBJ1-2	CASTRQNPNYGYTF	TGTGCCAGCACTAGGCAGAACCCTAACTATGGCTACACCTTC
-	TRBD1	TRBV2	TRBJ1-5	CASSEGAGGQPQHF	TGTGCCAGCAGTGAAGGAGCAGGGGGCCAGCCCCAGCATTTT
-	TRBD2	TRBV5-1	TRBJ2-5	CASSLNPSLAGLKETQYF	TGCGCCAGCAGCCTCAACCCATCCCTAGCGGGACTTAAAGAGACCCAGTACTTC
few	TRBD2	TRBV18	TRBJ2-3	CASSLGLVTDTQYF	TGTGCCAGCTCACTGGGACTAGTCACAGATACGCAGTATTTT
-	-	TRBV4-2	TRBJ2-3	CASSHLPISGSSGDTQYF	TGTGCCAGCAGCCATCTACCAATTAGCGGCAGCTCCGGGGATACGCAGTATTTT
-	-	TRBV30	TRBJ2-6	CAWSRGANGLTF	TGTGCCTGGTCACGTGGGGCCAACGGCCTGACTTTC
-	TRBD1	TRBV28	TRBJ1-1	CASSPYRGWTEAFF	TGTGCCAGCAGTCCTTACAGGGGATGGACTGAAGCTTTCTTT
few	TRBD1	TRBV6-1	TRBJ2-4	CASRFTGVNSQYF	TGTGCCAGCAGATTTACAGGGGTGAACAGTCAGTACTTC
-	TRBD2	TRBV6-6	TRBJ2-4	CASRAASGRASHIQYF	TGTGCCAGCAGAGCGGCTAGCGGGAGGGCTTCGCACATTCAGTACTTC
-	-	TRBV6-5	TRBJ2-7	CASRKRRETYEQYF	TGTGCCAGCAGGAAGCGCCGGGAGACCTACGAGCAGTACTTC
once	-	TRBV27	TRBJ2-7	CASSWAQGNSYEQYF	TGTGCCAGCAGTTGGGCTCAGGGCAACTCCTACGAGCAGTACTTC
-	-	TRBV30	TRBJ1-3	CAWTGKSHVLRNTIYF	TGTGCCTGGACGGGAAAGAGCCATGTTTTGAGAAACACCATATATTTT
-	TRBD2	TRBV6-6	TRBJ2-1	CASSPRTSGWINEQFF	TGTGCCAGCAGTCCAAGGACTAGCGGATGGATCAATGAGCAGTTCTTC
-	TRBD1	TRBV5-1	TRBJ2-7	CASSKEGQGVRIWYEQYF	TGCGCCAGCAGCAAGGAGGGACAGGGTGTGCGGATCTGGTACGAGCAGTACTTC
-	TRBD1	TRBV6-5	TRBJ2-1	CASSSAGGHNEQFF	TGTGCCAGCAGTTCAGCAGGGGGCCACAATGAGCAGTTCTTC
few	TRBD1	TRBV9	TRBJ1-5	CASSAQGSGQPQHF	TGTGCCAGCAGCGCACAGGGGTCGGGTCAGCCCCAGCATTTT
-	TRBD1	TRBV5-1	TRBJ1-2	CASSLVGQGNPNYGYTF	TGCGCCAGCAGCTTGGTAGGACAGGGCAACCCTAACTATGGCTACACCTTC
-	TRBD1	TRBV2	TRBJ2-2	CASTQGETAGTGELFF	TGTGCCAGCACACAGGGGGAAACCGCGGGCACCGGGGAGCTGTTTTTT
-	-	TRBV2	TRBJ2-6	CASGPGGSGANVLTF	TGTGCCAGCGGTCCCGGGGGCTCTGGGGCCAACGTCCTGACTTTC
-	TRBD2	TRBV7-6	TRBJ2-5	CASSLIGRGWEETQYF	TGTGCCAGCAGCTTGATCGGGAGGGGTTGGGAAGAGACCCAGTACTTC
-	-	TRBV7-3	TRBJ1-3	CASSRGGGNTIYF	TGTGCCAGCAGCCGGGGAGGGGGAAACACCATATATTTT
-	TRBD1	TRBV6-5	TRBJ2-5	CATLPGTGGLETQYF	TGTGCCACTCTCCCCGGGACAGGGGGCCTCGAGACCCAGTACTTC
few	TRBD1	TRBV28	TRBJ1-1	CASSLDRGGLNTEAFF	TGTGCCAGCAGCCTCGACAGGGGCGGGCTGAACACTGAAGCTTTCTTT
-	TRBD2	TRBV11-3	TRBJ2-3	CASSSGLAGSGGTDTQYF	TGTGCCAGCAGCTCAGGACTAGCAGGGTCAGGGGGCACAGATACGCAGTATTTT
-	TRBD2	TRBV6-6	TRBJ2-5	CASSYRLAGYQETQYF	TGTGCCAGCAGTTACAGGCTAGCGGGGTACCAAGAGACCCAGTACTTC
-	-	TRBV5-1	TRBJ2-6	CASSPRGSSGANGLTF	TGCGCCAGCAGCCCCCGGGGGAGCTCTGGGGCCAACGGCCTGACTTTC
-	TRBD2	TRBV10-3	TRBJ2-1	CAISESSSGINEQFF	TGTGCCATCAGTGAGTCATCTAGCGGGATCAATGAGCAGTTCTTC
-	TRBD2	TRBV10-2	TRBJ2-7	CASSPGVSGTYEQYF	TGCGCCAGCAGTCCGGGGGTTAGCGGGACCTACGAGCAGTACTTC
-	TRBD1	TRBV7-3	TRBJ1-5	CASSPWTGRSNQPQHF	TGTGCCAGCAGCCCCTGGACAGGACGAAGCAATCAGCCCCAGCATTTT
-	TRBD1	TRBV5-1	TRBJ1-5	CASSLGTGGGQPQHF	TGCGCCAGCAGCTTGGGGACAGGGGGCGGTCAGCCCCAGCATTTT
-	-	TRBV27	TRBJ2-6	CASRWGPGANGLTF	TGTGCCAGCAGGTGGGGCCCTGGGGCCAACGGCCTGACTTTC
few	TRBD1	TRBV6-1	TRBJ2-3	CASSEALQGADTQYF	TGTGCCAGCAGTGAAGCGCTTCAGGGGGCAGATACGCAGTATTTT
-	-	TRBV6-6	TRBJ2-3	CASSYRAGLSTDTQYF	TGTGCCAGCAGTTACAGAGCGGGTCTTAGCACAGATACGCAGTATTTT
-	-	TRBV5-4	TRBJ2-1	CASSTAGGEGVSSYNEQFF	TGTGCCAGCAGCACCGCTGGTGGTGAGGGGGTGTCCTCCTACAATGAGCAGTTCTTC